The present T cell receptor beta chain was sequenced within a study of T cells after posttransplantation cyclophosphamide. Whole-study findings and limits: Skin or GI-infiltrating T cells shared few TRB sequences with blood. TRB clonality was highly associated with recipient CMV seropositivity and reactivation. Donor CD8+ memory clones often dominated recipient blood repertoires at later times.

Data came from immunoSEQ multiplex PCR; TCRdb stores just in-frame clones and leaves some out. The sample has about 15,000 clones, over 75% seen once. About this clone: Antigen: not known.

Germline V CDR1 and CDR2: MNHEY, SVGAGI. This CDR3 contains 14 residues. Trimming cost V 7 bases and J 8 bases; bases outside gene matches: 10. Methotrexate plus calcineurin inhibitor accompanied controls' myeloablative marrow transplants; sampling was 1 year later. The sequence was collected from a male patient aged 45-60 years who received an allogeneic stem cell transplant from an unrelated donor, was CMV-positive, and had chronic GVHD only. Part of the T cells may come from the graft donor. The chain combines TRBV6-5 with TRBJ1-2, with TRBD1 matching 10 bases. The source was PBMCs, collected after an allogeneic stem cell transplant with a calcineurin inhibitor and methotrexate. The CDR3 DNA follows: TGTGCCAGCACCTTTATAGGACAGGGGGAAGGCTACACCTTC. Translated, it gives CASTFIGQGEGYTF.